This T cell receptor (beta chain) emerged from a study of cytomegalovirus exposure and HLA in healthy donors. This PCR relied on a set of 60 Vbeta primers and 13 Jbeta primers. Using immunoSEQ multiplex PCR, the repertoire was profiled, and TCRdb retains in-frame clones only, with some absent. The sample has 250,000 to 350,000 clones, around 86% seen once. A note on this clone: Its antigen is not identified.

The V gene lost 0 bases and the J gene lost 8 bases, with 14 bases spanning the gap. Germline lookup yields CDR1 SGHRS and CDR2 YFSETQ. The CDR3 sequence is 14 residues long. Whole-study findings and limits: Productive rates of about 87% or about 30% were seen for most TCR beta V segments in an earlier analysis.

The origin of this receptor is a man aged 35 to 55 in good health and CMV-seropositive. The sample was PBMCs. The chain links TRBV5-1 to TRBJ1-2; D perhaps matches TRBD1 (5 bases). CDR3 sequence (DNA): TGCGCCAGCAGCTTGGACAGGTTCGGGCGAGGCTACACCTTC. It specifies CASSLDRFGRGYTF. Variable domain in full (rest from reference TRBV5-1 and TRBJ1-2): KAGVTQTPRYLIKTRGQQVTLSCSPISGHRSVSWYQQTPGQGLQFLFEYFSETQRNKGNFPGRFSGRQFSNSRSEMNVSTLELGDSALYLCASSLDRFGRGYTFGSGTRLTVV.